These 21 T cell receptor beta chains were all obtained from the same sample, sequenced in a study of blood T cell repertoires in COVID-19. Sequenced by immunoSEQ multiplex PCR; TCRdb stores in-frame clones only, minus some. This table holds a few hundred thousand clones, just under 90% found once. Specimen: peripheral blood. The receptors were gathered from a woman in her 30s with COVID-19, enrolled during active disease.

The rearrangement links TRBV5-8 to TRBJ2-7, with a tentative D call TRBD2 (6 bases). Germline CDR1 reads SGHTS; CDR2 reads YDEGEE. This CDR3 has 14 residues. V was shortened by 2 bases and J by 1 base, with 10 bases between the two germline ends. CDR3: CASSLRGASYEQYF. The CDR3 bases are TGTGCCAGCAGCTTACGCGGGGCGTCCTACGAGCAGTACTTC.

V usage is TRBV5-6 and J usage is TRBJ2-3; D unresolved. In germline, CDR1 is SGHDT, CDR2 YYEEEE. CDR3 length: 13 residues. V lost 0 bases to trimming and J lost 4 bases, with 6 bases between them. The CDR3 protein is CASSLASADTQYF. The CDR3 DNA follows: TGTGCCAGCAGCTTGGCCTCGGCAGATACGCAGTATTTT.

This clone was seen more than once but under ten times. The chain uses TRBV4-2 and TRBJ2-1; 10 positions match TRBD2. This CDR3 contains 14 residues. From germline, CDR1 is LGHNA and CDR2 YNFKEQ. With 5 bases clipped from V and 10 bases from J, the junction kept 8 bases outside the gene matches. The CDR3 DNA reads as TGTGCCAGCAGCGCCAGCGGGGGGGCCCGAGAGCAGTTCTTC. Translating gives CASSASGGAREQFF.

The rearrangement links TRBV7-2 to TRBJ2-5; 10 positions agree with TRBD2. Germline V gene data show CDR1 as SGHTA and CDR2 as FQGNSA. The V and J ends lost 5 bases and 7 bases, in that order; junction bases with no gene match: 13. The CDR3 contains 16 residues. CDR3 DNA sequence: TGTGCCAGCAGCCCCCGTCTAGCGGGGGAGACGGGGACCCAGTACTTC. It encodes CASSPRLAGETGTQYF. Supplemented by reference TRBV7-2 and TRBJ2-5, the full variable domain reads GAGVSQSPSNKVTEKGKDVELRCDPISGHTALYWYRQSLGQGLEFLIYFQGNSAPDKSGLPSDRFSAERTGGSVSTLTIQRTQQEDSAVYLCASSPRLAGETGTQYFGPGTRLLVL.

The genes are TRBV4-1 and TRBJ1-2, with D hard to call. Between the trimmed V and J ends, which lost 2 bases and 8 bases, there was a span of 21 bases. Germline V gene lookup returns CDR1 MGHRA and CDR2 YSYEKL. The CDR3 contains 16 residues. The CDR3 loop reads CASSQSTSFTARGYTF. In DNA form, the CDR3 reads TGCGCCAGCAGCCAATCCACCTCCTTCACGGCTAGGGGCTACACCTTC.

The chain employs TRBV3-1 (or the pseudogene TRBV3-2) and TRBJ1-2; no reliable D call. V was cut by 3 bases and J by 4 bases, with 12 bases left in between. CDR3 length: 14 amino acids. Germline V CDR1 and CDR2: LGHDT, YNNKEL (reference sequence). This chain's CDR3 is CASSHILGSYGYTF. Written as DNA, the CDR3 is TGTGCCAGCAGCCACATTTTAGGGAGCTATGGCTACACCTTC.

The chain joins TRBV7-9 to TRBJ2-5; D is unclear. With 2 bases removed from V and 2 bases from J, the gap between germline ends came to 6 bases. The CDR3 contains 13 residues. Germline CDR1 SEHNR, CDR2 FQNEAQ (reference sequence). The CDR3 region is CASSLSVQETQYF. CDR3 nucleotide sequence: TGTGCCAGCAGCTTATCTGTGCAAGAGACCCAGTACTTC.

The chain carries TRBV7-9 and TRBJ2-1, with 7 bases identical to TRBD2. CDR3 length: 16 amino acids. Germline trimming cut 6 bases from V and 8 bases from J; bases unmatched to any gene: 16. CDR1 SEHNR and CDR2 FQNEAQ come from the germline V gene (reference sequence). The CDR3 loop reads CASSSGYDGGFYEQFF. DNA for the CDR3: TGTGCCAGCAGTTCCGGCTATGACGGGGGGTTTTATGAGCAGTTCTTC. The complete variable domain, with remaining parts taken from reference TRBV7-9 and TRBJ2-1, reads DTGVSQNPRHKITKRGQNVTFRCDPISEHNRLYWYRQTLGQGPEFLTYFQNEAQLEKSRLLSDRFSAERPKGSFSTLEIQRTEQGDSAMYLCASSSGYDGGFYEQFFGPGTRLTVL.

About this clone: Other DNA sequences within the sample encode an identical CDR3. The V and J genes are TRBV18 and TRBJ1-4, with TRBD1 as a possible D gene (5 bases). Germline V gene sequence: CDR1 KGHSH, CDR2 LQKENI. The CDR3 has 13 residues. Trimming removed 3 bases at V and 7 bases at J, with 9 bases between. CDR3: CASSPQGGEKLFF. The CDR3 bases are TGTGCCAGCTCACCCCAGGGCGGTGAAAAACTGTTTTTT.

This clone was seen a handful of times. Other DNA variants within this sample encode the same CDR3. The V call is TRBV3-1 (or the pseudogene TRBV3-2), the J call TRBJ1-1; no clear D. This CDR3 region has 11 residues. The V and J ends lost 6 bases and 5 bases respectively, with 7 bases between them. CDR1 is LGHDT, CDR2 YNNKEL, per germline (reference sequence). CDR3 sequence reads: CASRSGTEAFF. CDR3 coding DNA: TGTGCCAGCAGGTCCGGGACTGAAGCTTTCTTT.

CDR3 in amino acids: CASSWGGIWFEQYF. CDR3 DNA: TGTGCCAGCAGTTGGGGGGGGATTTGGTTCGAGCAGTACTTC. This chain joins TRBV11-2 and TRBJ2-7; 7 positions agree with TRBD2. The CDR3 sequence is 14 residues long. CDR1 and CDR2 from the germline V gene are SGHAT and FQNNGV. After removal of 6 bases from V and 6 bases from J, the junction contained 11 bases not matched to a gene.

The CDR3: CASSFDSFNSPLHF. In DNA form, the CDR3 reads TGCGCCAGCAGCTTTGACAGTTTTAATTCACCCCTCCACTTT. The V gene is TRBV5-1, the J gene TRBJ1-6; D perhaps matches TRBD1 (5 bases). V lost 2 bases and J 6 bases, leaving 9 bases between the germline ends. Germline CDR1 and CDR2: SGHRS and YFSETQ. The CDR3 contains 14 residues.

The rearrangement links TRBV10-2 to TRBJ1-1; D unclear. Germline lookup yields CDR1 WSHSY and CDR2 SAAADI. This CDR3 has 13 residues. V dropped 6 bases and J dropped 6 bases, with 14 bases sitting between them. The CDR3 reads CASSISGLAEAFF. Written as DNA, the CDR3 is TGCGCCAGCAGCATTAGTGGGCTGGCTGAAGCTTTCTTT.

In its sample, this clone was seen a few times. The chain is built from TRBV28 and TRBJ2-5, with D tentatively TRBD2 (7 bases). The CDR3 is made up of 16 amino acids. Germline V gene lookup returns CDR1 MDHEN and CDR2 SYDVKM. V dropped 1 base and J dropped 1 base, with 13 bases sitting between them. The CDR3 region is CASSLFWGGPQETQYF. CDR3 nucleotides: TGTGCCAGCAGTTTATTTTGGGGGGGCCCCCAAGAGACCCAGTACTTC.

This clone occurred a few times. This rearrangement joins TRBV21-1 to TRBJ1-6; TRBD1, the table's D call, was not compared with the DNA. TRBV21-1 is a pseudogene segment. The CDR3 has 15 amino acids. CDR3 protein: CASSVGAPNNSPLHF. As DNA, the CDR3 is TGTGCCAGCAGCGTGGGGGCTCCTAATAATTCACCCCTCCACTTT.

This chain uses TRBV7-8 with TRBJ2-5, with 16 bases aligning to TRBD2. CDR1 SGHVS and CDR2 FQNEAQ come from the germline V gene. V lost 6 bases and J lost 5; bases outside the gene matches: 12. This CDR3 region has 18 residues. The CDR3 here is CASSSEGLAGGRAETQYF. As DNA, the CDR3 is TGTGCCAGCAGTTCGGAGGGACTAGCGGGGGGGCGGGCGGAGACCCAGTACTTC.

The rearrangement uses TRBV21-1 and TRBJ2-3; the D call of TRBD2 is as the table states it, not checked on the DNA. TRBV21-1 constitutes a pseudogene. The CDR3 covers 16 residues. The DNA of the CDR3 is TGTGCCAGCAGCTTCGGGACTAGCGATCGCACAGATACGCAGTATTTT. Protein product: CASSFGTSDRTDTQYF.

The V call is TRBV2, the J call TRBJ1-1; D perhaps matches TRBD1 (6 bases). The germline V gene has CDR1 SNHLY and CDR2 FYNNEI. The length of the CDR3 is 14 residues. Trimming left V 4 bases short and J 4 bases short, with 13 bases between. DNA for the CDR3: TGTGCCAGCAGTGCCGAGACAGGAGCCACTGAAGCTTTCTTT. As protein: CASSAETGATEAFF.

This chain joins TRBV6-5 and TRBJ1-2; D gene uncertain. Germline CDR1 MNHEY, CDR2 SVGAGI. The CDR3 runs to 11 residues. Between the trimmed V and J ends, which lost 7 bases and 4 bases, there was a span of 7 bases. This CDR3 is CASIATYGYTF. CDR3 sequence (DNA): TGTGCCAGCATAGCTACCTATGGCTACACCTTC.

V gene TRBV14 combines with J gene TRBJ1-2; D call uncertain. The V end lost 0 bases, the J end lost 5 bases, and 7 bases lay between the germline ends. Germline CDR1 SGHDN, CDR2 FVKESK. This CDR3 has 13 residues. The CDR3 reads CASSQEKTYGYTF. The CDR3 DNA sequence: TGTGCCAGCAGCCAAGAAAAGACTTATGGCTACACCTTC.

J is TRBJ1-1 and V is TRBV11-2; maybe TRBD1 (5 bases). The CDR3 covers 15 residues. V lost 1 base to trimming and J lost 3 bases, with 12 bases between them. CDR1 and CDR2 from the germline V gene are SGHAT and FQNNGV. The CDR3 protein is CASSLGTAGDTEAFF. CDR3 nucleotides: TGTGCCAGCAGCTTAGGGACCGCGGGGGACACTGAAGCTTTCTTT.